A selection of T cell receptor beta chains follows, all from one sample in a study of shared clonotypes between healthy human individuals. This table comes from immunoSEQ multiplex PCR, and its TCRdb copy is limited to in-frame clones, with some not included. This table holds over a million clones, approximately 97% found once. The sequencing input was naive CD4+ T cells sorted from blood. These receptors were collected from a man under 40 in good health. The CDR3 runs from the conserved cysteine through the conserved F or W. Fields, in order: D gene, clone size, J gene, V gene, CDR3 protein, CDR3 DNA. The D gene is left open where the match is weak. Size is stated for part of the rows, as once, few or many counts, or as a class when the clone is expanded.

- - TRBJ1-1 TRBV2 CASRRPSGSTEAFF TGTGCCAGCCGTAGACCAAGTGGTAGCACTGAAGCTTTCTTT
- - TRBJ2-3 TRBV7-3 CASRYGPEGDTQYF TGTGCCAGCAGATACGGGCCGGAGGGGGATACGCAGTATTTT
- - TRBJ2-1 TRBV6-5 CASAQGFEQFF TGTGCCAGCGCACAGGGTTTTGAGCAGTTCTTC
- - TRBJ1-1 TRBV11-2 CASSLRGTEAFF TGTGCCAGCAGCTTAAGGGGGACTGAAGCTTTCTTT
TRBD2 - TRBJ2-3 TRBV7-8 CASSLRGLAGGPDTQYF TGTGCCAGCAGCTTACGGGGACTAGCGGGAGGGCCCGATACGCAGTATTTT
- - TRBJ2-1 TRBV5-1 CASSPSGVANDEQFF TGCGCCAGCAGCCCCTCCGGAGTAGCCAACGATGAGCAGTTCTTC
TRBD1 once TRBJ2-7 TRBV2 CASRYQGVSTYEQYF TGTGCCAGCAGATATCAGGGGGTTTCTACCTACGAGCAGTACTTC
- - TRBJ2-3 TRBV19 CASSIGGIPTDTQYF TGTGCCAGTAGTATTGGCGGGATACCCACAGATACGCAGTATTTT
- - TRBJ1-5 TRBV11-2 CASSLEGQPQHF TGTGCCAGCTCCCTAGAGGGTCAGCCCCAGCATTTT
TRBD1 - TRBJ1-3 TRBV6-6 CASSYGPGGSGNTIYF TGTGCCAGCAGTTACGGCCCAGGGGGCTCTGGAAACACCATATATTTT
- - TRBJ1-1 TRBV27 CASSLLAGRDTEAFF TGTGCCAGCAGTCTTCTGGCGGGCAGGGACACTGAAGCTTTCTTT
- - TRBJ2-5 TRBV28 CASSSMGDGQETQYF TGTGCCAGCAGCTCTATGGGGGACGGCCAAGAGACCCAGTACTTC
- - TRBJ2-1 TRBV10-3 CAISEGFRGGEQFF TGTGCCATCAGTGAGGGGTTTAGGGGCGGTGAGCAGTTCTTC
- - TRBJ2-7 TRBV5-1 CASSLDRVFYEQYF TGCGCCAGCAGCTTGGACAGGGTCTTCTACGAGCAGTACTTC
TRBD2 few TRBJ2-7 TRBV7-9 CASSFLAGYEQYF TGTGCCAGCAGCTTCCTAGCGGGATACGAGCAGTACTTC
- - TRBJ1-1 TRBV27 CASSTGTEAFF TGTGCCAGCAGCACCGGGACAGAAGCTTTCTTT
- - TRBJ1-5 TRBV28 CASSLLGDQPQHF TGTGCCAGCAGTTTACTGGGAGATCAGCCCCAGCATTTT
TRBD1 - TRBJ1-5 TRBV5-1 CASSLGDRVGNQPQHF TGCGCCAGCAGCTTGGGGGACAGGGTCGGCAATCAGCCCCAGCATTTT
- - TRBJ2-1 TRBV10-3 CAISEAGRPYNEQFF TGTGCCATCAGTGAGGCGGGGCGCCCCTACAATGAGCAGTTCTTC
- - TRBJ1-4 TRBV5-1 CASSLGLTSNEKLFF TGCGCCAGCAGCTTGGGCTTGACTTCTAATGAAAAACTGTTTTTT
- - TRBJ1-2 TRBV25-1 CASSESVPWGGYTF TGTGCCAGCAGTGAATCAGTCCCCTGGGGTGGCTACACCTTC
TRBD2 - TRBJ2-1 TRBV11-2 CASSSTPGTSGRGEQFF TGTGCCAGCAGCTCTACCCCCGGGACTAGCGGGAGAGGTGAGCAGTTCTTC
- - TRBJ1-4 TRBV9 CASSLTGSNEKLFF TGTGCCAGCAGCCTGACAGGTTCTAATGAAAAACTGTTTTTT
- - TRBJ2-3 TRBV15 CATSRDWATQYF TGTGCCACCAGCAGAGATTGGGCTACGCAGTATTTT
- few TRBJ1-5 TRBV6-5 CASSHQGMGNQPQHF TGTGCCAGCAGCCATCAGGGGATGGGCAATCAGCCCCAGCATTTT
- - TRBJ2-3 TRBV7-9 CASRSPGSTDTQYF TGTGCCAGCAGGTCCCCGGGAAGCACAGATACGCAGTATTTT
- - TRBJ1-1 TRBV6-6 CASSYLGGSEAFF TGTGCCAGCAGTTACTTGGGGGGGTCTGAAGCTTTCTTT
TRBD1 - TRBJ2-7 TRBV5-6 CASSLPTGVYEQYF TGTGCCAGCAGCCTGCCGACAGGGGTCTACGAGCAGTACTTC
TRBD1 - TRBJ1-3 TRBV18 CASSPLQGDGNTIYF TGTGCCAGCTCACCACTTCAGGGGGACGGAAACACCATATATTTT
- - TRBJ2-1 TRBV18 CASSPQLLGGSGEQFF TGTGCCAGCTCACCCCAGCTCCTGGGGGGATCGGGTGAGCAGTTCTTC
TRBD1 - TRBJ2-5 TRBV14 CASSPRQGARETQYF TGTGCCAGCAGCCCGCGACAGGGGGCGAGGGAGACCCAGTACTTC
- - TRBJ2-7 TRBV5-1 CASSPDYEQYF TGCGCCAGCAGCCCGGACTACGAGCAGTACTTC
- - TRBJ2-1 TRBV18 CASSPRGWNEQFF TGTGCCAGCTCACCTAGGGGATGGAATGAGCAGTTCTTC
- - TRBJ2-7 TRBV19 CASSSVEGTEQYF TGTGCCAGTAGTAGTGTGGAGGGGACAGAGCAGTACTTC
TRBD2 - TRBJ2-1 TRBV19 CASSVVAGGPKGEQFF TGTGCCAGTAGTGTGGTGGCGGGAGGGCCCAAGGGTGAGCAGTTCTTC
- - TRBJ1-2 TRBV21-1 CASSKEAGRERGYTF TGTGCCAGCAGCAAAGAGGCTGGCAGGGAAAGGGGCTACACCTTC
- - TRBJ2-5 TRBV9 CASSVLANALGQETQYF TGTGCCAGCAGCGTACTAGCGAACGCCCTGGGCCAAGAGACCCAGTACTTC
- - TRBJ2-7 TRBV19 CASSGGGRVEQYF TGTGCCAGTAGTGGCGGCGGGCGGGTCGAGCAGTACTTC
- - TRBJ2-6 TRBV6-1 CASSEVGAGANVLTF TGTGCCAGCAGTGAAGTCGGGGCTGGGGCCAACGTCCTGACTTTC
TRBD2 - TRBJ2-1 TRBV6-1 CASSDFMGLAGGGSYNEQFF TGTGCCAGCAGTGACTTCATGGGACTAGCGGGAGGGGGCTCCTACAATGAGCAGTTCTTC
- - TRBJ1-1 TRBV11-2 CASSLRDTEAFF TGTGCCAGCAGCTTGAGGGACACTGAAGCTTTCTTT
TRBD1 - TRBJ2-7 TRBV10-3 CAISEGQGYEQYF TGTGCCATCAGTGAGGGACAGGGCTACGAGCAGTACTTC
- - TRBJ2-7 TRBV7-8 CASSLAETARWEQYF TGTGCCAGCAGCTTAGCGGAGACAGCCCGTTGGGAGCAGTACTTC
TRBD1 - TRBJ1-4 TRBV5-1 CASSWGDREGEKLFF TGCGCCAGCAGCTGGGGGGACAGGGAAGGGGAAAAACTGTTTTTT
TRBD2 - TRBJ2-5 TRBV14 CASSRVISRTSGVKETQYF TGTGCCAGCAGCCGAGTAATAAGTAGAACTAGCGGGGTCAAAGAGACCCAGTACTTC
- - TRBJ1-3 TRBV6-5 CASSYGGSGNTIYF TGTGCCAGCAGTTACGGCGGCTCTGGAAACACCATATATTTT
TRBD2 - TRBJ2-1 TRBV18 CASSPRASGSPREQFF TGTGCCAGCTCACCACGGGCTAGCGGGAGCCCCAGGGAGCAGTTCTTC
- - TRBJ2-2 TRBV5-5 CASSRDHTGELFF TGTGCCAGCAGTCGGGACCACACCGGGGAGCTGTTTTTT
TRBD1 - TRBJ2-7 TRBV28 CASRRTTGGIYEQYF TGTGCCAGCAGGCGAACCACAGGGGGAATCTACGAGCAGTACTTC
- - TRBJ2-2 TRBV2 CASSGRRTNTGELFF TGTGCCAGCAGTGGCCGACGGACGAACACCGGGGAGCTGTTTTTT
- - TRBJ1-2 TRBV9 CASSVSLSYGYTF TGTGCCAGCAGCGTATCCCTGAGCTATGGCTACACCTTC
- once TRBJ1-3 TRBV5-4 CASSLGGIQGGNTIYF TGTGCCAGCAGCTTAGGGGGGATACAGGGAGGAAACACCATATATTTT